This T cell receptor (beta chain) is from a study of blood T cell repertoires in COVID-19. CDR3 length: 14 residues. The junction had 4 bases not matched to a gene; V was cut back by 1 base and J by 7 bases. The germline gives CDR1 SEHNR, CDR2 FQNEAQ (reference sequence). Using immunoSEQ multiplex PCR, the repertoire was profiled, and TCRdb retains in-frame clones only, with some absent. The sample consists of hundreds of thousands of clones, around 88% of them appearing once. The sequencing input was peripheral blood. The chain employs TRBV7-9 and TRBJ1-5, with TRBD1 identical over 7 bases. The clonotype originates from a woman aged 50 to 65 with acute or convalescent COVID-19. The CDR3 coding sequence is TGTGCCAGCAGCTTAGGGGCAGGGGGACAGCCCCAGCATTTT. Translating it yields CASSLGAGGQPQHF.